This T cell receptor (beta chain) was profiled in a study of shared clonotypes between healthy human individuals. The sequenced material, unsorted PBMC DNA, was run on ten immunoSEQ deep assay plates. Original processing notes: ImmunoSEQ only sent back junction sequences with no quality scores, so filtering was done differently. Assay: immunoSEQ multiplex PCR; the TCRdb copy retains only in-frame clones and omits some. That table gives V, J and clone size, and the DNA gave D and trimming. This table has 470,000 or so clones, 78% appearing once. Around 100 million PBMCs went into genomic DNA for unsorted samples. CDR1 is SGHRS, CDR2 YFSETQ, per germline. V was clipped by 0 bases and J by 2 bases, with 12 bases between them. This CDR3 is built from 16 residues.

The V call is TRBV5-1, the J call TRBJ1-5; unclear D gene. The TCR originated in a woman in her 40s in good health. Some clones in this sample may be carry-over from other donors' samples. The sequencing input was PBMCs. The CDR3 DNA reads as TGCGCCAGCAGCTTGGCCAGATCAAGGGGCAATCAGCCCCAGCATTTT. Amino acids: CASSLARSRGNQPQHF.